This T cell receptor (beta chain) was recovered during a study of T-cell memory formation after mild COVID-19. Study-level points and caveats: Some clones that responded turned up in pre-infection memory, which suggests that cross-reactive memory joined in.

Each CDR3 protein gets one entry after TCRdb re-called the 5' RACE reads with MiXCR. The sample yields 500,000 to 600,000 distinct CDR3 sequences, approximately 19% seen once. This clonotype was detected only a few times. Its antigen is currently unknown. This CDR3 has 15 residues. CDR1 and CDR2 (germline): SGHRS, YFSETQ. J was trimmed by 1 base and V by 2 bases; bases with no gene match: 1. Sequenced material: PBMCs or a T cell subset sorted from them (not recorded which). This sequence was found in an adult woman who had mild COVID-19 (a few samples of this study predate the infection). Cell type and time point are not known. V is TRBV5-1 and J is TRBJ2-2, with 8 bases identical to TRBD1. As DNA, the CDR3 is TGCGCCAGCAGCTTTGACAGGGGGAACACCGGGGAGCTGTTTTTT. This translates into CASSFDRGNTGELFF. Complete variable domain (other parts from reference TRBV5-1 and TRBJ2-2): KAGVTQTPRYLIKTRGQQVTLSCSPISGHRSVSWYQQTPGQGLQFLFEYFSETQRNKGNFPGRFSGRQFSNSRSEMNVSTLELGDSALYLCASSFDRGNTGELFFGEGSRLTVL.